This T cell receptor beta chain was sequenced during a study of blood T cells in healthy people across ages. It was with a sample-barcoded 5' primer and a J-beta primer mix that a second PCR of about 6 to 12 cycles was run. TCRdb fed the 5' RACE reads into MiXCR, producing one record per CDR3 protein. This sample has about 1.5 million distinct CDR3 sequences; approximately 43% occur once, and the top ten carry just over 4%. In regard to this clonotype: Sequence at one end of the junction differs from germline and may be a read error.

Germline assignment: CDR1 MNHEY and CDR2 SMNVEV (reference sequence). The CDR3 covers 15 residues. The sequenced sample was blood. This TCR was recovered from a woman aged 18-30 years in good health. The V and J genes are TRBV27 and TRBJ2-3; TRBD2 matches at 9 bases. The CDR3 bases are TGTGCCACCACCCTGAGGCGGGGGGGCTCAGATACGCGGTATTTT. This gives the protein CATTLRRGGSDTRYF.